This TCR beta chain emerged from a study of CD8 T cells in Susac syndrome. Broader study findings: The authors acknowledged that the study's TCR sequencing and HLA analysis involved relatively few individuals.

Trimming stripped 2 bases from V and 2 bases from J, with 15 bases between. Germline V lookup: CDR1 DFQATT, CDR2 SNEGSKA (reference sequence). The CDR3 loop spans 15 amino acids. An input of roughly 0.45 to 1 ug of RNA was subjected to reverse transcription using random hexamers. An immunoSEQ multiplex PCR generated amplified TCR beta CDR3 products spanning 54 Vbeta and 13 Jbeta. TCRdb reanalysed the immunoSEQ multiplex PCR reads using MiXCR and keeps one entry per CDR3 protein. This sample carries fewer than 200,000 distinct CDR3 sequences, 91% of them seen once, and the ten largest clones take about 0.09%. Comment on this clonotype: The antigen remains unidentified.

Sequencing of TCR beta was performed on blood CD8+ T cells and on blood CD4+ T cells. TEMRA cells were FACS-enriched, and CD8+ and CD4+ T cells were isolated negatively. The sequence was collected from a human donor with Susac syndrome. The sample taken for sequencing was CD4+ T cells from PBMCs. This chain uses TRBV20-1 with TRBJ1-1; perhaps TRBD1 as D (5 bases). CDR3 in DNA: TGCAGTGCTAGATCAAGGTTGGGGGGTAACACTGAAGCTTTCTTT. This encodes CSARSRLGGNTEAFF.